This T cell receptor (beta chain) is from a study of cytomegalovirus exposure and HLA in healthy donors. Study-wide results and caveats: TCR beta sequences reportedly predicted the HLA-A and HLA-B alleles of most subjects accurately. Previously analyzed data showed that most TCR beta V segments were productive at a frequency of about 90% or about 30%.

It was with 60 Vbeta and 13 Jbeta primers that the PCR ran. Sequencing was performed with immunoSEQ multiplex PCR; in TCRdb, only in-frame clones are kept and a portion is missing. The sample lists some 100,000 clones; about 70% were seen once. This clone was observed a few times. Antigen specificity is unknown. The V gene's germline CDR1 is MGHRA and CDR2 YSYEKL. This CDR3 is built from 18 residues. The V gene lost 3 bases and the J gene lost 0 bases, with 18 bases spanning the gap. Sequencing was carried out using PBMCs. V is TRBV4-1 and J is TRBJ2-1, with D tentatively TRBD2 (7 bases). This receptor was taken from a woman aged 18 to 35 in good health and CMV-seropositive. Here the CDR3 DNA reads TGCGCCAGCAGCCACCCCGCCCAGCGGGGACACTCCTACAATGAGCAGTTCTTC. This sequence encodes CASSHPAQRGHSYNEQFF.